This TCR beta chain was sequenced for a study of OX40 agonist ivuxolimab in advanced cancers. About the study: About 42% of patients had received prior checkpoint inhibitor therapy. Three patients, one with hepatocellular carcinoma and two with cutaneous melanoma, responded partially.

CDR3 length: 14 amino acids. Here immunoSEQ multiplex PCR was the method, and the copy in TCRdb shows in-frame clones only, minus some. This table holds some 95,000 clones, 90% to 95% found once. The TCR sequence derives from an adult with an advanced solid tumor such as melanoma, head and neck, liver or kidney cancer. The input for sequencing was CD4+ or CD8+ T cells sorted from blood, taken in a trial of the OX40 agonist ivuxolimab. V is TRBV21-1 and J is TRBJ2-3; the table's D call of TRBD1 was not tested on the DNA. TRBV21-1 counts as a pseudogene. CDR3: CASSKSDRGDTQYF. The CDR3 DNA is TGTGCCAGCAGCAAATCGGACAGGGGAGATACGCAGTATTTT.